The clone carrying this T cell receptor (beta chain) was picked up a small number of times. Its antigen is as yet unknown. The source of the sample is a study of T cells after yellow fever vaccination. Study findings and constraints: The study re-detected most primary-vaccination clones after the booster (approximately 96% CD4, approximately 88% CD8). The secondary response was weaker but peaked faster, day 5 versus 15.

CDR3 length equals 17 residues. The germline V gene has CDR1 KGHDR and CDR2 SFDVKD. The germline V and J ends were trimmed by 4 bases and 2 bases, with 18 bases remaining between them. The study made its TCR cDNA through 5'RACE template switching. That step introduced a universal primer site along with UMIs. Via MiXCR, TCRdb re-called the 5' RACE reads, giving one row per CDR3 protein. The table includes some 670,000 distinct CDR3 sequences, 10% to 15% detected once. The source of this sequence is a man in his thirties or forties who received the YFV17D yellow fever vaccine. The chain has TRBV24-1 and TRBJ2-3; D perhaps matches TRBD2 (7 bases). This material consisted of PBMCs, taken on the day of the yellow fever booster vaccination. In nucleotides, the CDR3 is TGTGCCACCAGTGACGGGGGGCGGGAGACAATCACAGATACGCAGTATTTT. This encodes CATSDGGRETITDTQYF.